This T cell receptor beta chain was retrieved from a study of blood T cells in healthy people across ages. Study-wide points: Expanded clonotype changes were possibly confounded by unknown donor CMV status.

A second PCR of 7 to 11 cycles used a sample-barcoded 5' primer and a J-beta primer mix. TCRdb reprocessed the 5' RACE reads with MiXCR, giving one entry per CDR3 protein. The profile covers 1 million or so distinct CDR3 sequences, with more than 40% appearing a single time and under 20% taken by the ten largest. On this clonotype: Its antigen is currently unknown.

The V gene's germline CDR1 is LGHDT and CDR2 YNNKEL (reference sequence). This CDR3 has 14 residues. The trim removed 4 bases at V and 4 bases at J, leaving 3 bases unmatched. Material for sequencing was blood. This TCR was recovered from a woman aged 55 to 70 in good health. J is TRBJ1-1 and V is TRBV3-1; TRBD1 aligns across 10 bases. The CDR3 DNA follows: TGTGCCAGCAGCCGGGGGGACAGGGGCACTGAAGCTTTCTTT. Translated, it gives CASSRGDRGTEAFF.